This entry describes one TCR beta chain. The antigen is undetermined. Germline-derived CDR1 and CDR2 are DFQATT and SNEGSKA (reference sequence). Between the trimmed V and J ends, which lost 6 bases and 0 bases, there was a span of 18 bases. This CDR3 region has 16 residues. Template switching with 5'RACE generated the TCR cDNA and added a universal primer site and UMIs. TCRdb reanalysed the 5' RACE reads using MiXCR and keeps one entry per CDR3 protein. Altogether hundreds of thousands of distinct CDR3 sequences are present, 8.5% to 9% being singletons, with the ten largest covering 15% to 20%. This entry is derived from a study of T cells after yellow fever vaccination. Study observations and caveats: The CD4 and CD8 compartments had a small share of their clonotypes in common. FACS-sorted repertoires might harbor abundant contaminating clonotypes from the bulk population. Peaking on day 5 versus 15, the secondary response was faster but weaker.

The V call is TRBV20-1, the J call TRBJ1-5; D remains ambiguous. The source was PBMCs, collected on the day of the first yellow fever vaccination. This sequence originates from a man younger than 30 who received the YFV17D yellow fever vaccine. In nucleotides, the CDR3 is TGCAGTGCCCAACCGCCGGAGTCCTATAGCAATCAGCCCCAGCATTTT. As protein: CSAQPPESYSNQPQHF.